One and the same sample provided the 18 T cell receptor beta chains below, sequenced in a study of blood T cell repertoires in COVID-19. Sequencing was performed with immunoSEQ multiplex PCR; in TCRdb, only in-frame clones are kept and a portion is missing. The repertoire holds around 130,000 clones, with approximately 85% as singletons. What was sequenced was peripheral blood. These receptors were collected from a human donor in a cohort sampled during active COVID-19.

CDR3 loop: CASSEDWDRAYTQYF. The DNA for the CDR3 is TGTGCCAGCAGTGAAGATTGGGACAGGGCCTATACGCAGTATTTT. This rearrangement joins TRBV6-1 to TRBJ2-3, with 9 bases identical to TRBD1. This CDR3 has 15 amino acids. Trimming removed 1 base from V and 7 bases from J; junction bases left unmatched: 6. The germline V gene has CDR1 MNHNS and CDR2 SASEGT.

V gene TRBV9 combines with J gene TRBJ1-1; 9 nucleotides line up with TRBD1. This CDR3 is built from 15 residues. V shed 3 bases, J shed 0 bases, and the junction held 3 bases outside the gene matches. Germline loops: CDR1 SGDLS, CDR2 YYNGEE. The DNA for the CDR3 is TGTGCCAGCAGCGGAGGACAGGGGATGAACACTGAAGCTTTCTTT. Amino acids: CASSGGQGMNTEAFF.

The chain joins TRBV11-1 to TRBJ1-2; D gene unclear. This CDR3 has 14 residues. V was pared by 1 base and J by 3 bases, with 9 bases between. Germline values: CDR1 SGHAT, CDR2 FQDESV (reference sequence). CDR3 DNA: TGTGCCAGCAGCTTAGGACCCACAGACTATGGCTACACCTTC. Residues: CASSLGPTDYGYTF. Together with reference TRBV11-1 and TRBJ1-2, the CDR3 gives the full variable domain: EAEVAQSPRYKITEKSQAVAFWCDPISGHATLYWYRQILGQGPELLVQFQDESVVDDSQLPKDRFSAERLKGVDSTLKIQPAELGDSAMYLCASSLGPTDYGYTFGSGTRLTVV.

The V call is TRBV4-1, the J call TRBJ1-1; D may be TRBD1 (5 bases). The length of the CDR3 is 14 residues. Germline V gene sequence: CDR1 MGHRA, CDR2 YSYEKL. V was pared by 6 bases and J by 8 bases, with 19 bases between. As DNA, the CDR3 is TGCGCCAGCAGGACAGTGGGGGGATCGAGCGAAGCTTTCTTT. Amino acids: CASRTVGGSSEAFF.

The chain combines TRBV6-2 or TRBV6-3 with TRBJ2-3, with a tentative D call TRBD1 (6 bases). With 4 bases removed from V and 3 bases from J, the gap between germline ends came to 8 bases. Germline lookup yields CDR1 MNHEY and CDR2 SVGEGT. This CDR3 region has 13 residues. The chain's CDR3 is CASSSGQTDTQYF. DNA for the CDR3: TGTGCCAGCAGTTCAGGACAGACAGATACGCAGTATTTT.

The chain recombines TRBV19 with TRBJ2-7, with 7 bases lining up with TRBD2. CDR3 size: 14 residues. V shed 9 bases, J shed 5 bases, and the junction held 13 bases outside the gene matches. From germline, CDR1 is LNHDA and CDR2 SQIVND (reference sequence). Here the CDR3 DNA reads TGTGCCAGCGACTCTCCCGGACGGGGGGACGAGCAGTACTTC. This gives the protein CASDSPGRGDEQYF.

Worth noting for this clone: A much larger clone lies one base from this, so it may be a read error. The chain is built from TRBV27 and TRBJ1-6; 10 nucleotides agree with TRBD1. The trim removed 6 bases at V and 4 bases at J, leaving 3 bases unmatched. The CDR3 contains 15 residues. Germline CDR1 is MNHEY and CDR2 is SMNVEV (reference sequence). As DNA, the CDR3 is TGTGCCAGCAGGCCGGGACAGGGGTATAATTCACCCCTCCACTTT. Translated: CASRPGQGYNSPLHF.

The rearrangement links TRBV9 to TRBJ2-7; 12 nucleotides align to TRBD1. V gave up 0 bases and J gave up 5 bases; unmatched junction bases: 6. Germline CDR1 and CDR2: SGDLS and YYNGEE. The CDR3 is 16 residues long. The CDR3 DNA reads as TGTGCCAGCAGCGTAGGAGCGGGACAGGGGGCCCACGAGCAGTACTTC. Protein sequence: CASSVGAGQGAHEQYF.

V and J are TRBV7-6 and TRBJ2-7; 9 bases align to TRBD1. With V trimmed by 5 bases and J by 4 bases, 6 bases remained unmatched. This CDR3 spans 14 amino acids. Germline V gives CDR1 SGHVS, CDR2 FNYEAQ. The CDR3 protein is CASSAGQGGYEQYF. For the CDR3, the DNA is TGTGCCAGCAGCGCGGGACAGGGAGGTTACGAGCAGTACTTC.

This chain connects TRBV4-1 to TRBJ2-6, with a weak D call TRBD1 (6 bases). Germline loops: CDR1 MGHRA, CDR2 YSYEKL. The CDR3 length is 19 residues. V was pared by 0 bases and J by 0 bases, with 15 bases between. The CDR3 reads CASSQDPLRGNSGANVLTF. CDR3 in DNA: TGCGCCAGCAGCCAAGATCCCCTCAGGGGAAACTCTGGGGCCAACGTCCTGACTTTC.

This chain uses TRBV4-1 with TRBJ2-7; 9 bases are shared with TRBD1. The J segment lost 4 bases and the V segment lost 3 bases, leaving 7 bases of the junction unmatched. Per germline, CDR1 MGHRA and CDR2 YSYEKL. The CDR3 is 15 residues long. DNA for the CDR3: TGCGCCAGCAGCCACGGGACAGGGAGTGGTTACGAGCAGTACTTC. Protein sequence: CASSHGTGSGYEQYF.

The genes are TRBV4-1 and TRBJ2-2; D gene ambiguous. Trimming removed 0 bases from V and 4 bases from J, with 6 bases in between. The CDR3 is 14 amino acids. Germline assignment: CDR1 MGHRA and CDR2 YSYEKL. CDR3 sequence: CASSQDYLTGELFF. The CDR3 nucleotides are TGCGCCAGCAGCCAAGATTATCTCACCGGGGAGCTGTTTTTT.

V and J are TRBV10-3 and TRBJ1-6; TRBD1 matches 7 bases. J gave up 7 bases and V 10 bases, and 7 bases lay outside the gene matches. This CDR3 spans 13 amino acids. Germline V CDR1 and CDR2: ENHRY, SYGVKD. The CDR3 DNA is TGTGCCAACGCACGACAGGGAAATTCACCCCTCCACTTT. It encodes CANARQGNSPLHF.

This rearrangement joins TRBV25-1 to TRBJ1-1, with D maybe TRBD1 (5 bases). CDR1 and CDR2 from the germline V gene are MGHDK and SYGVNS. This CDR3 comprises 16 residues. Trimming removed 6 bases at V and 0 bases at J, with 17 bases between. The CDR3 region has the DNA TGTGCCAGCAGGTCCGAAGGGGTGACGATGAACACTGAAGCTTTCTTT. Its translation: CASRSEGVTMNTEAFF.

The chain is built from TRBV6-5 and TRBJ1-6, with D perhaps TRBD1 (5 bases). Germline CDR1 reads MNHEY; CDR2 reads SVGAGI. V lost 6 bases to trimming and J lost 9 bases, with 9 bases between them. The CDR3 is made up of 12 amino acids. CDR3 DNA sequence: TGTGCCAGCAGGCCCCAGGGTTCACCCCTCCACTTT. Its protein product is CASRPQGSPLHF.

This clone was observed a few times. The CDR3 spells CASSQERQGYTF. Written as DNA, the CDR3 is TGTGCCAGCAGCCAAGAGAGGCAAGGCTACACCTTC. The rearrangement uses TRBV3-1 (or the pseudogene TRBV3-2) and TRBJ1-2; D unclear. V lost 0 bases to trimming and J lost 8 bases, with 7 bases between them. Germline CDR1 LGHDT, CDR2 YNNKEL (reference sequence). This CDR3 region has 12 residues.

This chain uses TRBV3-1 (or the pseudogene TRBV3-2) with TRBJ2-2; D gene unclear. This CDR3 contains 13 residues. Trimming left V 6 bases short and J 5 bases short, with 10 bases between. The germline CDR1 and CDR2 sequences are LGHDT and YNNKEL (reference sequence). The CDR3 sequence is CASRAVITGELFF. The CDR3 nucleotides are TGTGCCAGCAGGGCAGTAATAACCGGGGAGCTGTTTTTT.

This clone was found a few times. The chain links TRBV24-1 to TRBJ2-3; 9 nucleotides line up with TRBD1. Trimming removed 3 bases from V and 4 bases from J; junction bases left unmatched: 4. The CDR3 has 15 amino acids. The germline gives CDR1 KGHDR, CDR2 SFDVKD. The CDR3 DNA follows: TGTGCCACCAGTGATCAAGGGACAGGGTCAGATACGCAGTATTTT. Residues: CATSDQGTGSDTQYF.